The entry below describes one T cell receptor (beta chain). This clone's antigen is unknown. Nothing much larger sits one base from this clone, and base qualities are not available. The cohort comprised around 690 healthy bone marrow donors. Cohort members were all nominally healthy when sampled, although unrecorded immune exposures were likely present. The donor tested CMV seronegative and was one of the 352 seronegative cohort members. Every donor gave a peripheral blood sample, and the peripheral blood mononuclear cells from that sample were used for TCR beta sequencing. Genomic DNA extraction from the blood cell samples was performed with the Qiagen DNeasy Blood Extraction Kit. This entry is derived from a study of cytomegalovirus exposure and HLA in healthy donors (TCRdb year 2017). Background on the whole study: An earlier analysis of 587 of the donors reported about 280 Gb of sequence data and 117 million unique TCR beta sequences obtained from 180 million or so T cells. Roughly 310 gigabases of sequencing data and approximately 80 million unique TCR sequences were included in an early release covering about 600 HLA-typed donors. Of the approximately 400 genotyped donors, less than 85% were placed in the genetic ancestry cluster associated with self-reported Caucasian donors. The study aimed to test whether cataloging public T cell receptors could reveal signatures of past pathogen exposure. The study profiled the T cell repertoires of 500 to 800 subjects by immunosequencing and related them to cytomegalovirus serostatus. In addition to the first cohort of 666 subjects, a separate validation cohort of about 120 different subjects was used. The study combined high-throughput TCR immunosequencing, statistical association of individual TCRs with disease status, and machine learning to predict cytomegalovirus infection status. A later analysis re-examined previously published TCR beta repertoires from over 500 donors and added high-resolution HLA genotyping to investigate patterns of TCR occurrence. Rather than using new phenotypic data, the later analysis identified candidate immune exposures from TCR beta sequences and from how often those sequences occurred across donors. An earlier analysis of around 640 of the donors used high-throughput TCR beta sequencing to judge whether each TCR beta V gene segment behaved as functional or pseudogenic. Donor age, sex, ethnicity and CMV serostatus were compiled together with the repertoire data. A later genetic analysis used genome-wide SNP genotypes for about 65% of the roughly 700 donors, treating that subset as a discovery cohort. Every repertoire in the discovery cohort had been generated on one and the same sequencing platform. HLA typing covered class I and class II loci at four-digit resolution. Typing coverage differed by locus: A, B, C, DRB1 and DQB1 were typed in about 620-630 donors, DQA1 in about 510, DPA1 in 606, and DPB1 in roughly 470. Because of strong linkage in the cohort, 5 or 6 DR-DQ haplotypes were treated as single units for association and clustering. Across about 370 genotyped donors of the cohort, an average of roughly 250,000 unique TCR beta nucleotide sequences per donor were sequenced, and roughly 20% of those sequences were non-productive.

Its CDR3 holds 16 amino acids, cysteine through phenylalanine. Only CDR3 DNA remains: 48 bases, in frame from the first base. After removal of 5 bases from V and 4 bases from J, the junction retains 12 bases not matched to a gene. The germline V gene (reference sequence) gives CDR1 as SEHNR and CDR2 as FQNEAQ. Libraries were prepared through the immunoSEQ multiplex PCR assay. A mixture of 60 forward primers for TCR Vbeta segments and 13 reverse primers for TCR Jbeta segments was used in the multiplex PCR. Amplification of the CDR3 region of rearranged TCR beta genes was performed with a multiplex PCR assay on genomic DNA. On the Illumina HiSeq System, the amplified TCR beta libraries were sequenced as 87-base-pair reads. As for the authors' bioinformatics: Across the 600 to 700 repertoires, a later analysis counted 78 million or so unique TCR beta chains, around 11 million of which were shared by at least two donors. A nearest-neighbor algorithm error-corrected the raw reads and collapsed the reads into unique sequences, merging closely related sequences to remove PCR and sequencing errors. V, D and J gene segments were assigned by aligning CDR3 sequences to IMGT reference sequences. For a sequence to be retained, a match of at least six nucleotides to both a V gene segment and a J gene segment was required. A rearrangement was called productive if the CDR3 had no stop codons and remained in frame with V and J, and every other rearrangement was called non-productive. CDR3 was defined according to IMGT convention as the region running from the second conserved V-encoded cysteine to the conserved J-encoded phenylalanine. The earlier analysis of 587 of the donors excluded sequences that lacked an unambiguous match to a single V gene segment. An earlier analysis of 587 of the donors called V segments functional above 56.7% productive rearrangements and segregating when the between-donor standard deviation exceeded 5%. A statistical classification framework was built to diagnose cytomegalovirus status from the catalog of TCR beta chain sequences. In a later analysis, TCR nucleotide sequences were compared against IMGT/GENE-DB human TR gene sequences so that V and J genes could be assigned. Using the TCRdist pipeline, a later analysis assigned CDR3 sequences along with most-parsimonious VDJ recombination scenarios. In a later analysis, each TCR beta chain was defined by its CDR3 amino acid sequence together with its V-gene family, and reads without a unique V-gene family were excluded. A later analysis removed roughly 590 highly shared, low-generation-probability nucleotide sequences to deal with suspected cross-contamination and a sequencing artifact. In a later analysis, a clonal expansion index was calculated for each public chain from normalized within-repertoire ranks of inferred template counts. In a later analysis, generation probabilities were computed with a VDJ recombination model fitted to out-of-frame rearrangements, and the resulting probabilities were checked against IGoR. In a later analysis, TCR-TCR, TCR-HLA and TCR-CMV co-occurrence was scored with hypergeometric tests, and a repertoire-size bias correction was applied to TCR pairs. In a later analysis, false discovery rates were estimated by permuting HLA or CMV assignments 20 times. In a later analysis, co-occurring TCRs were grouped with DBSCAN, and TCRdist sequence similarity was added when clustering was performed within HLA-allele-positive subsets. For co-occurrence clustering, repertoires with fewer than 30,000 or more than 120,000 public chains were excluded, along with 4 to 6 repertoires with anomalous nucleotide sharing. Imported from immuneACCESS, the table was reduced by TCRdb to in-frame sequences with V and J called. These copies leave out some clones; in studies compared against another copy, an unresolved V gene accounts for under half, and the cause of the remainder is not known. The V and J calls and the clone size are those of that table, but D and trimming were determined from the DNA. The sample data list roughly 230,000 clones, and roughly 85% of these were observed just once. About 0.25% of the sample belongs to the ten largest clones.

Findings and caveats that apply to the study as a whole: Cytomegalovirus status was reported to be diagnosed by the classifier with high specificity and sensitivity in both the original and validation cohorts. When HLA alleles, especially DR and DQ, strongly co-occurred, TCR associations were difficult to assign to individual alleles. In a later genetic analysis, fewer N-insertions in productive TCRs were reported among donors in an Asian-associated ancestry cluster than the roughly 700-donor mean. In a later analysis, HLA-associated TCR beta chains showed more clonal expansion and lower generation probabilities than non-associated chains that were equally common. In a later analysis, the rate of TCR association differed among HLA loci, with DRB1 alleles having the most associated TCRs and HLA-C alleles having the fewest. According to the authors, the approach could potentially be generalized to other disease states and immunological phenotypes. In vitro tests confirmed that a few of the cytomegalovirus-associated TCR beta chains recognize cytomegalovirus antigens. Because counts were too low, approximately 18 rarely observed V segments, including chromosome 9 orphons, were excluded from the earlier analysis of 500 to 700 of the donors. According to a later analysis, most CMV-associated TCR beta chains appeared to be HLA-restricted, and the HLA associations seemed to be driven largely by CMV exposure. A further reported finding was that TCR beta sequences accurately predicted the HLA-A and HLA-B alleles for most subjects in the first cohort. At a false discovery rate of 0.05, a later analysis linked 15,000 to 20,000 TCR beta sequences to specific HLA alleles. A later genetic analysis associated a missense DCLRE1C variant with V-gene and J-gene trimming of TCR beta chains, and an independent cohort replicated the association. For the cohort, immune exposure information was limited to CMV serostatus. Because HLA typing was missing for some donors at each locus, association tests included only the typed subset. In the study, around 150 TCR beta chains were listed as associated with cytomegalovirus. Linkage disequilibrium might explain the correlated functional status among segregating V segments, but an unknown experimental factor could not be ruled out. Sequencing depth was assumed to be roughly uniform across donors in the presence/absence analyses, though that assumption may not hold. While some public TCRs were present in many individuals, most TCR sequences turned up only very rarely across donors. Some IMGT-functional V segments, including TRBV6-2 and TRBV6-3, could not be distinguished by the 87-base-pair reads and were therefore excluded. In an earlier analysis of around 600 of the donors, most TCR beta V segments were observed in productive rearrangements about 87% or about 30% of the time, broadly matching IMGT annotations. A cluster of highly shared sequence variants was judged likely to be a technical artifact of the sequencing pipeline. Only TCR beta chains were sequenced in this cohort, and the absence of alpha or paired-chain data limited detectable features. A later analysis reported that several top co-occurrence clusters appeared linked to parvovirus B19, influenza, CMV and Epstein-Barr virus.

The chain employs TRBV7-9 and TRBJ2-5, with 8 central nucleotides matching TRBD1. Sequenced material: PBMCs. This TCR came from a girl aged 2-10 years in good health and CMV-seronegative. CDR3 sequence: CASSQADRAHRETQYF. DNA sequence: TGTGCCAGCAGCCAAGCGGACAGGGCTCACCGAGAGACCCAGTACTTC.